What follows are 3 T cell receptor beta chains derived from one specimen sequenced in a study of blood T cells in healthy people across ages. Combining a sample-barcoded 5' primer with a J-beta primer mix, a second PCR ran for 7 to 11 cycles. One entry per CDR3 protein, called by TCRdb with MiXCR from the 5' RACE reads. The table has fewer than 950,000 distinct CDR3 sequences, approximately 53% seen once. Sequenced material: blood. The receptors derive from a man older than 75 in good health.

This chain connects TRBV19 to TRBJ1-1; D is ambiguous. Germline CDR1 LNHDA, CDR2 SQIVND (reference sequence). The CDR3 loop spans 13 amino acids. Trimming removed 4 bases from V and 1 base from J, with 7 bases in between. The CDR3 DNA reads as TGTGCCAGTAGTACCAGAAGGAACACTGAAGCTTTCTTT. The encoded protein is CASSTRRNTEAFF.

This clonotype was seen only a few times. The chain joins TRBV7-2 to TRBJ2-7; 7 bases align to TRBD2. V dropped 5 bases and J dropped 2; count of bases not matched to a gene: 9. CDR1 SGHTA and CDR2 FQGNSA come from the germline V gene. CDR3 length equals 15 residues. The DNA of the CDR3 is TGTGCCAGCAGCCTGCGGGCGGGAGTCCCCTACGAGCAGTACTTC. It is translated as CASSLRAGVPYEQYF.

The genes are TRBV20-1 and TRBJ2-1; D is tentatively TRBD1 or TRBD2 (7 bases each). The CDR3 extends over 15 amino acids. The V and J ends lost 4 bases and 7 bases respectively, with 20 bases between them. Germline CDR1 and CDR2: DFQATT and SNEGSKA (reference sequence). The CDR3: CSAIPGGGIVNEQFF. CDR3 nucleotides: TGCAGTGCTATCCCAGGGGGGGGAATCGTAAATGAGCAGTTCTTC.